This record looks at one TCR beta chain sequence and its context. The clone's antigen remains unknown. Base quality data are lacking; no much larger clone is found one base away. This sample is part of a study of blood T cells in healthy people across ages (dated by TCRdb to 2014 to 2015). About the full investigation: In model experiments, template switching captured roughly one uniquely barcoded TCR beta cDNA molecule for every two T cells. For two donors (one aged 18 to 30 and one aged 80 or older), the study analyzed two additional independent replicas of 1 million unique cDNA reads from the same blood draw. Four age groups were formed from the donors: young (average approximately 15 years), middle-aged (roughly 38), aged (around 68) and long-lived (82). To track age-related changes in TCR beta repertoire diversity, the study relied on deep sequencing normalized with unique cDNA molecular identifiers. Donors of different ages were randomly distributed across sequencing lanes to avoid experimental bias. General findings and caveats noted by the study authors: Bulk unsorted PBMC profiling prevented conclusive comparison of naive and antigen-experienced compartments. Because the CMV infection status of the donors was unknown, age-related changes in expanded clonotypes may potentially have been confounded. Compared with the aged group, the long-lived group had more naive CD4+ T cells, fewer expanded clones and increased TCR diversity, a pattern suggesting age selection. Estimates of total diversity based on one million sequenced T cells were regarded as lower bounds and as underestimates. There was a strong correlation between observed TCR beta diversity and the percentage of naive T cells measured by flow cytometry. As age increased, observed TCR beta diversity per million T cells dropped in a roughly linear way, and a significant reduction was already evident by age 40.

Per the germline V gene (reference sequence), DFQATT is the CDR1 and SNEGSKA is the CDR2. The CDR3 covers 15 residues, taking in both the cysteine and the phenylalanine. Left in the record is the CDR3 DNA by itself, 45 bases read in frame from the first base. Germline trimming amounts to 3 bases on V and 6 bases on J, with 9 as the count of junction bases outside the gene matches. To prepare the library, 5' RACE was applied. The instrument given in TCRdb is Illumina HiSeq 2500. The second PCR ran for roughly 7 to 12 cycles and used a J-beta primer mix along with a sample-barcoded 5' primer. A unique molecular identifier was introduced onto each TCR beta cDNA molecule by a template-switch 5' adaptor carrying 12 random nucleotides. Each sample yielded at least 2.5 million CDR3-containing paired-end reads. The Mint cDNA synthesis kit, primed by a TRBC-specific oligonucleotide, was used to synthesize first-strand cDNA from all RNA. Following uracil-DNA glycosylase treatment, a first 18-cycle PCR with universal primers M1SS and BC2_uni_R was performed on all cDNA. As for the original processing: For normalization, 1 million high-quality reads were randomly selected from each sample, with every read carrying a distinct molecular identifier. Reads with shared molecular identifiers were discarded instead of being binned into consensus sequences. CDR3 identification, clonotype clustering and error correction used MiTCR with a Q25 quality threshold and the strictest error-elimination algorithm. Lower-bound total TCR beta diversity was estimated with a nonparametric unseen species model using Euler transformation. TCRdb applied fastp at Q25 and MiXCR to the public reads, then kept only in-frame beta chains. Rows with one shared CDR3 protein collapse into an entry with the most common genes and DNA. It is TCRdb's table, rather than the study itself, that gives the V and J calls and clone size. Across this sample there are hundreds of thousands of distinct CDR3 sequences, with 55% to 70% seen only once. Of the sample, 22% is held by the ten largest clones.

The donors were under 40 Caucasian individuals from Russia, aged roughly 6 to 95 years, who were systemically healthy. Each donor gave approximately 9.4 milliliters of peripheral blood, drawn into EDTA-treated Vacutainer tubes. PBMCs were isolated by Ficoll-Paque density-gradient centrifugation, with at least 7 million obtained per sample. Total RNA, at least 5 micrograms per sample, was extracted from PBMCs with Trizol reagent. For every donor, flow cytometry on a PBMC aliquot measured the percentage of naive CD45RAhigh/CD27high T cells. This clonotype was obtained from a man aged 25-45 years in good health. The sequenced material came from blood. The chain is made from TRBV20-1 and TRBJ2-3; 10 nucleotides in the junction match TRBD2. This receptor has the CDR3 CSASRTAGGVDTQYF. Here is the DNA: TGCAGTGCTAGTCGAACAGCGGGAGGGGTCGATACGCAGTATTTT.